Listed below are T cell receptor beta chains from one sample, sequenced in a study of control samples from healthy donors and cancer patients. This table comes from immunoSEQ multiplex PCR, and its TCRdb copy is limited to in-frame clones, with some not included. The data show 170,000 or so clones, roughly 92% seen once. Material for sequencing was blood. These receptors were collected from a woman under 30 in good health. Each CDR3 is given with its conserved first and last residue.

v_gene,len,j_gene,CDR3aa
TRBV2,14,TRBJ2-2,CASSVGFNTGELFF
TRBV6-5,15,TRBJ1-6,CASRPRGTYNSPLHF
TRBV20-1,15,TRBJ2-4,CSASGGGILGNIQYF
TRBV3-1/TRBV3-2,15,TRBJ2-1,CASSPGGGVGNEQFF
TRBV13,15,TRBJ2-7,CASSLWRTRPWEQYF
TRBV5-4,16,TRBJ2-1,CASSFPPGERYNEQFF
TRBV7-8,15,TRBJ1-5,CASSYSGTANQPQHF
TRBV5-1,16,TRBJ1-6,CASSRTGDSYNSPLHF
TRBV11-2,18,TRBJ1-1,CASSLDPRWAGMNTEAFF
TRBV3-1/TRBV3-2,18,TRBJ2-7,CASSQAPVKTSVSYEQYF
TRBV25-1,11,TRBJ1-1,CATSSGTEAFF
TRBV28,15,TRBJ1-4,CASSRQGATNEKLFF
TRBV28,15,TRBJ1-2,CASTPAGTGTDGYTF
TRBV11-2,14,TRBJ1-4,CASSLGGENEKLFF
TRBV27,13,TRBJ1-2,CASSLTALYGYTF
TRBV5-4,16,TRBJ1-3,CASTKGGEGSGNTIYF
TRBV14,14,TRBJ1-3,CASSPISSGNTIYF
TRBV10-1,15,TRBJ1-3,CASSTGHGSGNTIYF
TRBV24-1,16,TRBJ2-5,CATSVLPGPTQETQYF